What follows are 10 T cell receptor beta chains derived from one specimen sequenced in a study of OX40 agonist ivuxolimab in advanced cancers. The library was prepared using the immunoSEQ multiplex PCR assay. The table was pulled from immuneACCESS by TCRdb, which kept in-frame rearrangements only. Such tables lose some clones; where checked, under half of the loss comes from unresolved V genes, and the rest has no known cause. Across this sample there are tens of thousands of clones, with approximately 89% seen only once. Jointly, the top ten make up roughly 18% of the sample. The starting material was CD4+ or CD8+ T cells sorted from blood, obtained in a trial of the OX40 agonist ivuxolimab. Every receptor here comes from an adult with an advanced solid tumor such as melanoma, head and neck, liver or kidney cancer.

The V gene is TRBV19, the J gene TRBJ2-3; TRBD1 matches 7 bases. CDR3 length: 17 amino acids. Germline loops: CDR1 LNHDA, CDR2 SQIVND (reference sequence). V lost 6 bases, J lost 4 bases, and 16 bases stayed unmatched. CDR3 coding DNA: TGTGCCAGTAGGGCCCCTACAGGGGAGATGGAATCAGATACGCAGTATTTT. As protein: CASRAPTGEMESDTQYF.

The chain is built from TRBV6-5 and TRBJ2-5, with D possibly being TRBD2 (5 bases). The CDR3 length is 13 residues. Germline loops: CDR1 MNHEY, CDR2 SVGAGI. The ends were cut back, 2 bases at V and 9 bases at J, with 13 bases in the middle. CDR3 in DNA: TGTGCCAGCAGTTACGGGGAGTTCGGGGCCCAGTACTTC. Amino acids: CASSYGEFGAQYF.

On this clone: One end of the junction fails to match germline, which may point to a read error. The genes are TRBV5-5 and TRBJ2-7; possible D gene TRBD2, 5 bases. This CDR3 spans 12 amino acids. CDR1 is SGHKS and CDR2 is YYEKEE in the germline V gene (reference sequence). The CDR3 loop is CASSLDSDEQYF. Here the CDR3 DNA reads TGTGCCAGCAGCCTGGACTCCGACGAGCAGTACTTC.

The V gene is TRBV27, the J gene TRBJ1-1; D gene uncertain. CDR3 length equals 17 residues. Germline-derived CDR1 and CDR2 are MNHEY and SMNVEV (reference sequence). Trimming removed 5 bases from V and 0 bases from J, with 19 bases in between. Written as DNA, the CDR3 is TGTGCCAGCAGTCGGTTGGGGTCATCTTTTATGAACACTGAAGCTTTCTTT. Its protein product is CASSRLGSSFMNTEAFF.

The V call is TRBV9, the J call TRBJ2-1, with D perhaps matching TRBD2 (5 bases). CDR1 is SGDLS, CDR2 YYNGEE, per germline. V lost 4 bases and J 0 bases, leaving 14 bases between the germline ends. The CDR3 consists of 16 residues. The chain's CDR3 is CASSNRDPSSYNEQFF. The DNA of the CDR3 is TGTGCCAGCAGCAACCGGGATCCAAGCTCCTACAATGAGCAGTTCTTC.

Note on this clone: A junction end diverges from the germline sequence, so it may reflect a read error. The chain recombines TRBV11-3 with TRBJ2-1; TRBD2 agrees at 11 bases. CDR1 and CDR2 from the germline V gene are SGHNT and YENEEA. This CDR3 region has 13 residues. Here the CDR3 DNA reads TGTGCCAGCAGCCCCCCACTAGCGGGAGTTAAGGTCTTC. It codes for CASSPPLAGVKVF.

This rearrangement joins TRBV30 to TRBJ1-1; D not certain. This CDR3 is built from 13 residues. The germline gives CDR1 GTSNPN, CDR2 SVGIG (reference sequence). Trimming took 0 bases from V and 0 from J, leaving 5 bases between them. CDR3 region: CAWSVSVNTEAFF. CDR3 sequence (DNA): TGTGCCTGGAGTGTATCAGTGAACACTGAAGCTTTCTTT.

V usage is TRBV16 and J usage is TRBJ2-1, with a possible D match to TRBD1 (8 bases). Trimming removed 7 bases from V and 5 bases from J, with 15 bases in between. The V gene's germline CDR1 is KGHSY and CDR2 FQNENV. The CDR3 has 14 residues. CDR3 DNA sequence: TGTGCCAGCACCACAGGGGGGGCGGACAATGAGCAGTTCTTC. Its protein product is CASTTGGADNEQFF.

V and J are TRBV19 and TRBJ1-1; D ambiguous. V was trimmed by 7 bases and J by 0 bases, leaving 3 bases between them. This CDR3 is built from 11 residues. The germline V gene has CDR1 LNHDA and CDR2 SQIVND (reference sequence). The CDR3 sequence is CASNLNTEAFF. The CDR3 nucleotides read TGTGCCAGTAATCTGAACACTGAAGCTTTCTTT.

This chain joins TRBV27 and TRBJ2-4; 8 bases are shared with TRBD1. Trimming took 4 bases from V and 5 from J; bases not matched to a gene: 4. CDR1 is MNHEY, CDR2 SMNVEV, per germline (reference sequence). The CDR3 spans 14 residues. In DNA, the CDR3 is TGTGCCAGCAGTTCGACAGGGGTTCAAAACATTCAGTACTTC. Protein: CASSSTGVQNIQYF.